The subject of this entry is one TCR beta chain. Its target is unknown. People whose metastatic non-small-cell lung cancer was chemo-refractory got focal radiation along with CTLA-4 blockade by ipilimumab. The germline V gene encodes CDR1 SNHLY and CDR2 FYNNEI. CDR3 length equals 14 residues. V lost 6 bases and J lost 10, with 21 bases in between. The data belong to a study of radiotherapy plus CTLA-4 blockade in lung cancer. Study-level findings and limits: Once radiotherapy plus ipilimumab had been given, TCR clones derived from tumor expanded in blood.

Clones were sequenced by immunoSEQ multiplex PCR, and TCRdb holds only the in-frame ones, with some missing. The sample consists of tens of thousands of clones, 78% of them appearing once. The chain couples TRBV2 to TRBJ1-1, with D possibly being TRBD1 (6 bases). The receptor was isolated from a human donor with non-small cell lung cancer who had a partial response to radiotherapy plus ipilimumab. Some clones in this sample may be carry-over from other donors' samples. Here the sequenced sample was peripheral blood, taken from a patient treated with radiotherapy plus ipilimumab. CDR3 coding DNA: TGTGCCAGCAGCCATGGGACAACATCAAGGGCAGCTTTCTTT. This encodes CASSHGTTSRAAFF.